These T cell receptor beta chains were read from a single sample in a study of blood T cell repertoires in COVID-19. TCRdb's table, derived via immunoSEQ multiplex PCR, lists solely in-frame clones and lacks some. This sample has 200,000 to 250,000 clones, with around 91% found just once. The sequenced sample was PBMCs or T cells enriched from blood (not recorded which). These receptors originate from a woman between 18 and 29 years old in a cohort exposed to, infected with or recovered from COVID-19 (not recorded which). Both conserved end residues are part of each CDR3. D genes are given only for firm matches. The size field is filled for only some rows; it gives once, few, many or a size class.

d_gene,j_gene,v_gene,abundance,CDR3aa,CDR3nt
.,TRBJ1-3,TRBV7-8,.,CASRRRGSGNTIYF,TGTGCCAGCAGACGACGAGGCTCTGGAAACACCATATATTTT
.,TRBJ1-6,TRBV21-1,.,CASSRTGGRSGSPLHF,TGTGCCAGCAGCAGAACAGGGGGCAGGTCTGGGTCACCCCTCCACTTT
.,TRBJ1-2,TRBV5-1,.,CASRSDGGYGYTF,TGCGCCAGCAGATCTGACGGGGGTTATGGCTACACCTTC
TRBD1,TRBJ1-5,TRBV6-1,.,CASSENIQGAGDQPQHF,TGTGCCAGCAGTGAAAATATACAGGGGGCGGGGGATCAGCCCCAGCATTTT
.,TRBJ1-2,TRBV19,.,CASSPHPPTKHGYTF,TGTGCCAGTAGTCCCCACCCTCCCACGAAGCATGGCTACACCTTC
.,TRBJ1-6,TRBV6-1,once,CASSEQGGRGNSPLHF,TGTGCCAGCAGTGAACAAGGAGGCAGGGGTAATTCACCCCTCCACTTT
.,TRBJ2-1,TRBV5-1,once,CASSPGERPYFRNEQFF,TGCGCCAGCAGCCCGGGGGAGAGACCTTACTTCAGGAATGAGCAGTTCTTC
TRBD1,TRBJ1-4,TRBV6-5,.,CASSYYGTGHEKLFF,TGTGCCAGCAGTTACTACGGGACAGGGCATGAAAAACTGTTTTTT
.,TRBJ1-1,TRBV19,.,CASSVTGTGDTEAFF,TGTGCCAGTAGTGTTACAGGGACGGGTGACACTGAAGCTTTCTTT
.,TRBJ2-3,TRBV6-4,once,CASSDRTHKNTDTQYF,TGTGCCAGCAGTGACAGGACACATAAGAACACAGATACGCAGTATTTT
.,TRBJ2-2,TRBV2,.,CASSELGGRLNTGELFF,TGTGCCAGCAGTGAACTCGGGGGACGCCTGAACACCGGGGAGCTGTTTTTT
.,TRBJ1-1,TRBV28,.,CASSPGTRMNTEAFF,TGTGCCAGCAGTCCCGGGACACGCATGAACACTGAAGCTTTCTTT
.,TRBJ1-6,TRBV7-6,.,CASSLTPGRLINSPLHF,TGTGCCAGCAGCTTAACGCCAGGGCGTTTGATTAATTCACCCCTCCACTTT
.,TRBJ1-6,TRBV27,once,CASSLGQGNSPLHF,TGTGCCAGCAGTTTAGGGCAAGGAAATTCACCCCTCCACTTT
.,TRBJ1-1,TRBV5-4,.,CASSLEGAGEAFF,TGTGCCAGCAGCTTGGAAGGGGCGGGAGAAGCTTTCTTT
.,TRBJ2-1,TRBV11-1,.,CASSLAGRLSSYNEQFF,TGTGCCAGCAGCTTAGCGGGGAGGCTGAGCTCCTACAATGAGCAGTTCTTC
TRBD1,TRBJ1-4,TRBV30,.,CAWSRRQGATNEKLFF,TGTGCCTGGAGCAGGAGACAGGGAGCGACTAATGAAAAACTGTTTTTT
.,TRBJ1-4,TRBV5-5,.,CASSLVQQASNEKLFF,TGTGCCAGCAGCTTGGTACAGCAGGCCTCGAATGAAAAACTGTTTTTT
TRBD1,TRBJ1-5,TRBV7-3,.,CASSPPRQGGYQPQHF,TGTGCCAGCAGCCCCCCCAGACAGGGGGGGTATCAGCCCCAGCATTTT
.,TRBJ1-5,TRBV6-5,.,CASSYLGQAQPQHF,TGTGCCAGCAGTTACTTGGGCCAGGCTCAGCCCCAGCATTTT